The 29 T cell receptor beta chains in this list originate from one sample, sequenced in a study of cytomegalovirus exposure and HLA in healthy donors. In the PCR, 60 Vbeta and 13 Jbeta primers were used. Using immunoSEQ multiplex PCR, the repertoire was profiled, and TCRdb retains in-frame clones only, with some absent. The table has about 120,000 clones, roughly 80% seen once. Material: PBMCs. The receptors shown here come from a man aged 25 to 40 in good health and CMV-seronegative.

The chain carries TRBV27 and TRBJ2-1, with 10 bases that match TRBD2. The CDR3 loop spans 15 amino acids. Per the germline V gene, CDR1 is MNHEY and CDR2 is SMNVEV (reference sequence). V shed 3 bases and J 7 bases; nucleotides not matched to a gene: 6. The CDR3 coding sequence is TGTGCCAGCAGTTTCCTAGCGGGGGCGCTAAATGAGCAGTTCTTC. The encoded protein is CASSFLAGALNEQFF.

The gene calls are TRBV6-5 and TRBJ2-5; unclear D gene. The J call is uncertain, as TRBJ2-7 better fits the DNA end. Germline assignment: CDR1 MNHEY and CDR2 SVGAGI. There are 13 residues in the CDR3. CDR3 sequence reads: CASSNGFTYEQYF. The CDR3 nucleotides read TGTGCCAGCAGTAATGGTTTCACCTACGAGCAGTACTTC.

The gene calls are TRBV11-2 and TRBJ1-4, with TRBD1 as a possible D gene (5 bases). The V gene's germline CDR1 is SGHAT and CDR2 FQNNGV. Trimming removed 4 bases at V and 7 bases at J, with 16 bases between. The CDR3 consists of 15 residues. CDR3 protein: CASSSLSARGEKLFF. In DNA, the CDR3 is TGTGCCAGCAGCTCCCTCAGTGCAAGGGGTGAAAAACTGTTTTTT.

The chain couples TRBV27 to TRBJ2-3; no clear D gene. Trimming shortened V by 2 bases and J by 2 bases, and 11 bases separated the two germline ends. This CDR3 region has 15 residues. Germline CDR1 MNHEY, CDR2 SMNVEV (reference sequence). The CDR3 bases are TGTGCCAGCAGTTTACGGGTCCCGGACACAGATACGCAGTATTTT. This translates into CASSLRVPDTDTQYF.

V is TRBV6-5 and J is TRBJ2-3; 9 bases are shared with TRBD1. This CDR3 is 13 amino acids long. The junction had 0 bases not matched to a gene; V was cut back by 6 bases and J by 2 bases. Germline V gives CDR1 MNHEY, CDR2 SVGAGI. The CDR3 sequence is CASRQGATDTQYF. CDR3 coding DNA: TGTGCCAGCAGACAGGGGGCCACAGATACGCAGTATTTT.

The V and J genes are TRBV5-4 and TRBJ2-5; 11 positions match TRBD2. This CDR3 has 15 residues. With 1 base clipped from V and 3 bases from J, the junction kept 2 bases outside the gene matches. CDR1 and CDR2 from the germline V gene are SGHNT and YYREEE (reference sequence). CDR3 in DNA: TGTGCCAGCAGCTTGACTAGCGGGGGAAAAGAGACCCAGTACTTC. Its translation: CASSLTSGGKETQYF.

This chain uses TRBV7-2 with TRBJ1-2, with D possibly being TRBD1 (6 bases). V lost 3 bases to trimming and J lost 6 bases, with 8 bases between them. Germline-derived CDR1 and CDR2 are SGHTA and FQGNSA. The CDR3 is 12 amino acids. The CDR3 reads CASSFNRDGYTF. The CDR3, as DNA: TGTGCCAGCAGCTTCAACAGGGATGGCTACACCTTC.

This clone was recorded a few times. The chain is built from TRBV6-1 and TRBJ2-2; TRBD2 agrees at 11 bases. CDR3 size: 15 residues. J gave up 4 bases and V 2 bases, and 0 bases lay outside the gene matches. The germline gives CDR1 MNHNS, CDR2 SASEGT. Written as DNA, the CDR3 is TGTGCCAGCAGTGAACTAGCGGGGGGCACCGGGGAGCTGTTTTTT. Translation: CASSELAGGTGELFF.

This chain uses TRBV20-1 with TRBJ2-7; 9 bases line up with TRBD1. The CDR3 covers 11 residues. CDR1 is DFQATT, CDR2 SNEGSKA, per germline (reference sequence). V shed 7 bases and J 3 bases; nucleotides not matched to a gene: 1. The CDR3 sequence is CSGTGDYEQYF. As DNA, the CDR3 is TGCAGTGGGACAGGGGACTACGAGCAGTACTTC.

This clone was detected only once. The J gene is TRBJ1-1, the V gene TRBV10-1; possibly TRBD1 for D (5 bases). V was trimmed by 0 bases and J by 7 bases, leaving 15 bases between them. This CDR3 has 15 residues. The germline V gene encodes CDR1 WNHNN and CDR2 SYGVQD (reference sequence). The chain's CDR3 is CASSESIGGLGEAFF. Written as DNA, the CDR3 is TGCGCCAGCAGTGAGTCGATCGGGGGTTTGGGTGAAGCTTTCTTT.

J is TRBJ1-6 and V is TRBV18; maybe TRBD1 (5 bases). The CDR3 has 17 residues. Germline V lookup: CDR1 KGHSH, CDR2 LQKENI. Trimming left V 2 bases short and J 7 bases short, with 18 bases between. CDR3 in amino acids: CASSPRTHGTGNSPLHF. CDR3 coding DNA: TGTGCCAGCTCACCAAGAACCCACGGGACTGGAAATTCACCCCTCCACTTT.

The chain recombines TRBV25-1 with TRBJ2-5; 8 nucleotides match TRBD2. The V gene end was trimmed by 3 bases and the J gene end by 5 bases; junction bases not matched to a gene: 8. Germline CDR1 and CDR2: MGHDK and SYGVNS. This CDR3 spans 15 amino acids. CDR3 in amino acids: CASSDSVGGRETQYF. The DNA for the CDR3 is TGTGCCAGCAGTGATTCTGTTGGCGGGAGGGAGACCCAGTACTTC.

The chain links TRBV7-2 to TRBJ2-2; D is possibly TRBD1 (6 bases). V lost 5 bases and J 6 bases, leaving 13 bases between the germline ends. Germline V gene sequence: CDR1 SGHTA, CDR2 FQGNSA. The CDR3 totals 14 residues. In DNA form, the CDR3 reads TGTGCCAGCAGCCTTAGGCAGGGGTCCGGGGAGCTGTTTTTT. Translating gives CASSLRQGSGELFF.

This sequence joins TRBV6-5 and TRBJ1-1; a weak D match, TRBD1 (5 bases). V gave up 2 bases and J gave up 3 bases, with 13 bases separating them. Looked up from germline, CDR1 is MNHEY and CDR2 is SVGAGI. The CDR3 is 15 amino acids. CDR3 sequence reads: CASSYLEGVYTEAFF. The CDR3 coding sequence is TGTGCCAGCAGTTACCTCGAAGGGGTCTACACTGAAGCTTTCTTT.

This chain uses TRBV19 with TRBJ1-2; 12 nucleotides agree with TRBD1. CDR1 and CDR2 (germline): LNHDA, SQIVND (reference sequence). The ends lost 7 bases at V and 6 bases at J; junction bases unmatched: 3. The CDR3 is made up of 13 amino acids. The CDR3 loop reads CASMGQGADGYTF. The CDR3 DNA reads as TGTGCCAGTATGGGACAGGGGGCAGATGGCTACACCTTC. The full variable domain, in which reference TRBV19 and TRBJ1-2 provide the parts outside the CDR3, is DGGITQSPKYLFRKEGQNVTLSCEQNLNHDAMYWYRQDPGQGLRLIYYSQIVNDFQKGDIAEGYSVSREKKESFPLTVTSAQKNPTAFYLCASMGQGADGYTFGSGTRLTVV.

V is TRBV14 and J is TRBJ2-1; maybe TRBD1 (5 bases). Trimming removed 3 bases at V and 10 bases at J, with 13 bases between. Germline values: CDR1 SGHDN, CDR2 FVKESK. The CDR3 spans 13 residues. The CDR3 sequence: CASSHLGAKEQFF. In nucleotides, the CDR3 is TGTGCCAGCAGCCACCTAGGGGCGAAAGAGCAGTTCTTC.

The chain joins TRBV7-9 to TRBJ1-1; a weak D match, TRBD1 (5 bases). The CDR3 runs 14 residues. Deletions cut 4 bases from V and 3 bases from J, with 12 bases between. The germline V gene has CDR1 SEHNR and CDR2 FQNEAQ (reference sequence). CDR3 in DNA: TGTGCCAGCAGCTACTACGGACAAGACACTGAAGCTTTCTTT. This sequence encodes CASSYYGQDTEAFF.

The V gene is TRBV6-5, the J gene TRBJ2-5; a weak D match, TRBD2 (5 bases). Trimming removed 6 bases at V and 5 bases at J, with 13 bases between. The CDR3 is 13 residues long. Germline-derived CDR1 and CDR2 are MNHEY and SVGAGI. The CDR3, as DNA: TGTGCCAGCAGCCTACTAGGGTCTGAGACCCAGTACTTC. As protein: CASSLLGSETQYF.

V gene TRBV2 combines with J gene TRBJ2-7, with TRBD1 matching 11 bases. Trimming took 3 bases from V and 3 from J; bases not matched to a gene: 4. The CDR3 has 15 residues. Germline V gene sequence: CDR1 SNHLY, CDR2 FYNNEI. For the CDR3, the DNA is TGTGCCAGCAGTGACCCGGGACAGGGGGACTACGAGCAGTACTTC. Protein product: CASSDPGQGDYEQYF.

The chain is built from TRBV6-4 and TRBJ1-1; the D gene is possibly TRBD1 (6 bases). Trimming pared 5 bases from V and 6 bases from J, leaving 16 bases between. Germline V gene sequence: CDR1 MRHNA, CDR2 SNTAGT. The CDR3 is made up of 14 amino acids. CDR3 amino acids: CASSYEQGSSEAFF. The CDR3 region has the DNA TGTGCCAGCAGTTACGAACAGGGCTCCTCTGAAGCTTTCTTT.

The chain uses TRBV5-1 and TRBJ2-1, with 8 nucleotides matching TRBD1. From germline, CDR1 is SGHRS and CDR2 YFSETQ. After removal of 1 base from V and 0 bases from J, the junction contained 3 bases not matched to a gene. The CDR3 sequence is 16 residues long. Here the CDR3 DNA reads TGCGCCAGCAGCTTGAGGACAGGGAGCTCCTACAATGAGCAGTTCTTC. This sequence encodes CASSLRTGSSYNEQFF.

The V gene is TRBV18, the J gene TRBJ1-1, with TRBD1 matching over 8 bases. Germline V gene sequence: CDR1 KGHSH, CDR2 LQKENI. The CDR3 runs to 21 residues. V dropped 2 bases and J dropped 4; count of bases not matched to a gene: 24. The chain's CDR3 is CASSPEQVGRGLGSGSTEAFF. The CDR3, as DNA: TGTGCCAGCTCACCAGAACAGGTGGGCAGGGGGCTTGGCTCCGGGAGCACTGAAGCTTTCTTT.

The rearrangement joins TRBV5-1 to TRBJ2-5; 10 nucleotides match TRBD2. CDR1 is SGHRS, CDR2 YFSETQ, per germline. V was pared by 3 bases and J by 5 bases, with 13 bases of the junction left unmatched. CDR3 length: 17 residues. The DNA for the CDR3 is TGCGCCAGCAGCTCCGAACCCGCGACTAGCGGGTTTGAGACCCAGTACTTC. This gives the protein CASSSEPATSGFETQYF.

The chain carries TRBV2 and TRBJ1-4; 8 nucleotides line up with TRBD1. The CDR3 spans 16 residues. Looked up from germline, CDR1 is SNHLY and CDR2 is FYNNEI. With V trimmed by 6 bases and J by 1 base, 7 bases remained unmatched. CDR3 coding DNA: TGTGCCAGCAGGCCAGGGACAGGAGGAACTAATGAAAAACTGTTTTTT. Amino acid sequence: CASRPGTGGTNEKLFF. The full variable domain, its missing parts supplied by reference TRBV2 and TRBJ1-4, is EPEVTQTPSHQVTQMGQEVILRCVPISNHLYFYWYRQILGQKVEFLVSFYNNEISEKSEIFDDQFSVERPDGSNFTLKIRSTKLEDSAMYFCASRPGTGGTNEKLFFGSGTQLSVL.

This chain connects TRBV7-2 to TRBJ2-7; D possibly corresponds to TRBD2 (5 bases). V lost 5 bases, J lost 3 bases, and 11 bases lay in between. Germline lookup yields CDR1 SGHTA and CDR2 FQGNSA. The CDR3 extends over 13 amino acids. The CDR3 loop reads CASSAVDFYEQYF. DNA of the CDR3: TGTGCCAGCAGCGCGGTGGACTTCTACGAGCAGTACTTC.

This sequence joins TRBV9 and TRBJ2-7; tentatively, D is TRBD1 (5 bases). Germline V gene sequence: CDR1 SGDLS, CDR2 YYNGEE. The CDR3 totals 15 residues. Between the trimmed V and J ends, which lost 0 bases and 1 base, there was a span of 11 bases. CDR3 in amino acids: CASSVGWGSSYEQYF. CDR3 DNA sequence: TGTGCCAGCAGCGTAGGTTGGGGCAGTTCCTACGAGCAGTACTTC.

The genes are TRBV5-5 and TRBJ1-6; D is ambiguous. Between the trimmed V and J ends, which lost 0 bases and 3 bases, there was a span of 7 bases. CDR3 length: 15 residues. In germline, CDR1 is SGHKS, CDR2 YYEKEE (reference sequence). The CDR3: CASSLASNYNSPLHF. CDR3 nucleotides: TGTGCCAGCAGCTTGGCCAGTAACTATAATTCACCCCTCCACTTT.

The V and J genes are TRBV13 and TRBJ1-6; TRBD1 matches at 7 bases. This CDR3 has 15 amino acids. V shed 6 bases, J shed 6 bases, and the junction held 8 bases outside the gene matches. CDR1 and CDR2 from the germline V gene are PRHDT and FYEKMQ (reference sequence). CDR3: CASRPRGASNSPLHF. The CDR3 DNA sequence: TGTGCCAGCAGGCCCAGGGGGGCCAGTAATTCACCCCTCCACTTT.

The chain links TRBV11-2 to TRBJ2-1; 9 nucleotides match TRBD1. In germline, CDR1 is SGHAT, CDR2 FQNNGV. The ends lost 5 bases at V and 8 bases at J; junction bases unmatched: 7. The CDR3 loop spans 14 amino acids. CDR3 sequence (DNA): TGTGCCAGCAGCCGGGACAGGGAATCCGATGAGCAGTTCTTC. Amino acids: CASSRDRESDEQFF.